The 9 T cell receptor beta chains below were found in one sample sequenced in a study of cytomegalovirus exposure and HLA in healthy donors. The data were produced by immunoSEQ multiplex PCR, yet TCRdb's version contains in-frame clones alone and is incomplete. The table has around 250,000 clones, around 91% seen once. Sequenced sample: PBMCs. The receptors come from a woman under 30 in good health and CMV-seronegative.

This clone was detected only a few times. The J gene is TRBJ2-2, the V gene TRBV4-2; D is unclear. V was cut by 1 base and J by 1 base, with 10 bases left in between. Germline V gene sequence: CDR1 LGHNA, CDR2 YNFKEQ. CDR3 size: 16 residues. In DNA form, the CDR3 reads TGTGCCAGCAGCCAAGGAAAGGAGTGGAACACCGGGGAGCTGTTTTTT. Its protein is CASSQGKEWNTGELFF.

The chain carries TRBV7-7 and TRBJ2-5, with 15 bases lining up with TRBD2. The length of the CDR3 is 20 residues. Germline V gene sequence: CDR1 SSHAT, CDR2 FNYEAQ (reference sequence). After removal of 5 bases from V and 0 bases from J, the junction contained 13 bases not matched to a gene. CDR3 bases: TGTGCCAGCAGCCCGGGACTAGCGGGGGGTCTTACCGTGTACCAAGAGACCCAGTACTTC. It yields the protein CASSPGLAGGLTVYQETQYF.

Remarks on this clone: Compared with germline, one end of the junction differs, possibly owing to a read error. This chain uses TRBV7-2 with TRBJ2-1, with D perhaps matching TRBD2 (6 bases). CDR3 length: 15 residues. Germline CDR1 and CDR2: SGHTA and FQGNSA. CDR3 protein: CASSRRLVSYIEQFF. The DNA of the CDR3 is TGTGCCAGCAGCCGTCGACTAGTTTCTTACATTGAGCAGTTCTTC.

The chain employs TRBV28 and TRBJ2-7; the D gene is possibly TRBD1 (5 bases). Trimming took 6 bases from V and 1 from J, leaving 19 bases between them. Germline values: CDR1 MDHEN, CDR2 SYDVKM. The CDR3 runs 16 residues. For the CDR3, the DNA is TGTGCCAGCAGCACTCTCGCGGCAGGGCGGTCCTACGAGCAGTACGTC. Translation gives CASSTLAAGRSYEQYV.

This clone was seen just once. The chain carries TRBV27 and TRBJ2-1, with 13 bases that match TRBD2. CDR1 is MNHEY, CDR2 SMNVEV, per germline (reference sequence). Losses at the gene ends were 7 bases for V and 15 bases for J; bases not matched to a gene: 24. The CDR3 has 18 residues. CDR3 sequence (DNA): TGTGCCAGCACCTCGCAAACCCCAGGGAGCCCACTAGCGGGGGGGGTGTTCTTC. This codes for CASTSQTPGSPLAGGVFF.

This chain joins TRBV4-1 and TRBJ2-7; 8 bases agree with TRBD2. CDR3 length equals 14 residues. Trimming at V came to 3 bases and at J to 4 bases, leaving 5 bases not matched to a gene. Germline V gene sequence: CDR1 MGHRA, CDR2 YSYEKL. Here the CDR3 reads CASSHSGGLYEQYF. CDR3 DNA sequence: TGCGCCAGCAGCCACAGCGGGGGCTTATACGAGCAGTACTTC.

The chain links TRBV20-1 to TRBJ2-3; D unclear. Looked up from germline, CDR1 is DFQATT and CDR2 is SNEGSKA (reference sequence). There are 10 residues in the CDR3. The V and J ends lost 6 bases and 9 bases respectively, with 10 bases between them. The chain's CDR3 is CSALEETQYF. Here the CDR3 DNA reads TGCAGTGCCCTCGAGGAAACGCAGTATTTT.

This sequence joins TRBV5-6 and TRBJ2-1, with a weak D call TRBD1 (6 bases). V was clipped by 4 bases and J by 7 bases, with 15 bases between them. Germline V gene data show CDR1 as SGHDT and CDR2 as YYEEEE. The CDR3 runs to 14 residues. The CDR3 bases are TGTGCCAGCAGCGCCGGGACAAATCTAAATGAGCAGTTCTTC. This gives the protein CASSAGTNLNEQFF.

The chain uses TRBV28 and TRBJ1-4; the D is unclear. V was shortened by 2 bases and J by 7 bases, with 11 bases between the two germline ends. Germline-derived CDR1 and CDR2 are MDHEN and SYDVKM. The CDR3 totals 14 residues. The CDR3 region has the DNA TGTGCCAGCAGTTTAAGAGGCGAGGTTGAAAAACTGTTTTTT. Translated, it gives CASSLRGEVEKLFF.